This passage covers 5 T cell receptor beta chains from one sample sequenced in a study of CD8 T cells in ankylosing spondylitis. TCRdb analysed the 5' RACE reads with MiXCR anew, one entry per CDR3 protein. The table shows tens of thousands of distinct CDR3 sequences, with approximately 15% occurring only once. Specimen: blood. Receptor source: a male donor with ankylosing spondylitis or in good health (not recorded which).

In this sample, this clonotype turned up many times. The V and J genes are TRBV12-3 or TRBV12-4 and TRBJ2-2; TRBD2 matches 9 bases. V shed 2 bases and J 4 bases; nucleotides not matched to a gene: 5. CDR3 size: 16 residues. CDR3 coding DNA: TGTGCCAGCAGTTTACCTAGCGGGGTGGTCACCGGGGAGCTGTTTTTT. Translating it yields CASSLPSGVVTGELFF.

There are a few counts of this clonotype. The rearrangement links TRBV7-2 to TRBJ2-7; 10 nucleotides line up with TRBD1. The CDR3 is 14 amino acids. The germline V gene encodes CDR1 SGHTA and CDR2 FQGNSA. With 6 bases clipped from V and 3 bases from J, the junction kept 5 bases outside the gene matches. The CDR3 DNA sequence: TGTGCCAGCAGTAAAGGGACAGGGGTCTACGAGCAGTACTTC. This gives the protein CASSKGTGVYEQYF.

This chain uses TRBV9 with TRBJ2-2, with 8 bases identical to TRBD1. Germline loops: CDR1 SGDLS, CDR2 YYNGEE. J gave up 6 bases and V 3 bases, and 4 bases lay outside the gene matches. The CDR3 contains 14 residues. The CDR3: CASSGPGGSGELFF. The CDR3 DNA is TGTGCCAGCAGCGGCCCAGGGGGCTCCGGGGAGCTGTTTTTT. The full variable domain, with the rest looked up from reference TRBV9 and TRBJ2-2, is DSGVTQTPKHLITATGQRVTLRCSPRSGDLSVYWYQQSLDQGLQFLIQYYNGEERAKGNILERFSAQQFPDLHSELNLSSLELGDSALYFCASSGPGGSGELFFGEGSRLTVL.

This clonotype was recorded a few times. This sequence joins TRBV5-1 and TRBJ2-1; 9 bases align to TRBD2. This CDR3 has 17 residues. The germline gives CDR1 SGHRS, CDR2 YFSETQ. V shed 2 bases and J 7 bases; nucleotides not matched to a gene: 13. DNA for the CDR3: TGCGCCAGCAGCTTAGATAGCGGGGGCCCCCTAAGGAATGAGCAGTTCTTC. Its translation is CASSLDSGGPLRNEQFF.

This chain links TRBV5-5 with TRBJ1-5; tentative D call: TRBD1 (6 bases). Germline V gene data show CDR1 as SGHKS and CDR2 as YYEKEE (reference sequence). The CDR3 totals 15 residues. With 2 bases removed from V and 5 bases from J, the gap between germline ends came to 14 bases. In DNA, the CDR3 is TGTGCCAGCAGCTTCAGCGGGGGCTCCGATCAGCCCCAGCATTTT. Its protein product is CASSFSGGSDQPQHF. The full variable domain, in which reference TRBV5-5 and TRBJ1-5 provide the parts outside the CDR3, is DAGVTQSPTHLIKTRGQQVTLRCSPISGHKSVSWYQQVLGQGPQFIFQYYEKEERGRGNFPDRFSARQFPNYSSELNVNALLLGDSALYLCASSFSGGSDQPQHFGDGTRLSIL.